Presented here are 19 T cell receptor beta chains from one specimen sequenced in a study of blood T cells in healthy people across ages. For the second PCR, which ran for 7 to 11 cycles, a sample-barcoded 5' primer and a J-beta primer mix were used. MiXCR, run by TCRdb on the 5' RACE reads, gives a single entry per CDR3 protein. The data contain about 2 million distinct CDR3 sequences, 49% of them seen just once; the ten biggest clones take up over 2%. Sequenced material: blood. Source of these receptors: a woman between 40 and 50 years old in good health.

V gene TRBV4-2 combines with J gene TRBJ1-5, with D unclear. CDR3 length: 14 amino acids. CDR1 and CDR2 (germline): LGHNA, YNFKEQ. The V end lost 4 bases, the J end lost 6 bases, and 13 bases lay between the germline ends. CDR3 residues: CASSLLRGGQPQHF. As DNA, the CDR3 is TGTGCCAGCAGCCTGTTACGGGGAGGTCAGCCCCAGCATTTT.

This clonotype was observed a few times. This chain joins TRBV7-9 and TRBJ2-1; 8 bases align to TRBD1. The closer fit of TRBJ2-7 to the DNA end suggests the J call may be wrong. The CDR3 extends over 14 amino acids. Germline assignment: CDR1 SEHNR and CDR2 FQNEAQ (reference sequence). The CDR3 nucleotides are TGTGCCAGCAGCTTAGCCGCTCACAGGGGGGAGCAGTACTTC. The encoded protein is CASSLAAHRGEQYF.

In its sample, this clonotype was seen a few times. The rearrangement links TRBV6-5 to TRBJ1-5; 8 bases are shared with TRBD1. The V gene's germline CDR1 is MNHEY and CDR2 SVGAGI. This CDR3 is built from 17 residues. V shed 0 bases, J shed 4 bases, and the junction held 8 bases outside the gene matches. This chain's CDR3 is CASSYSKRTGGNQPQHF. DNA for the CDR3: TGTGCCAGCAGTTACTCGAAGCGAACAGGGGGGAATCAGCCCCAGCATTTT.

This clonotype was observed a few times. The CDR3 sequence: CASSFAANEQYF. CDR3 bases: TGCGCCAGCAGCTTCGCAGCGAACGAGCAGTACTTC. The chain has TRBV5-1 and TRBJ2-7; D gene uncertain. Germline V gene lookup returns CDR1 SGHRS and CDR2 YFSETQ. The V end was cut by 2 bases, the J end by 5 bases, with 8 bases between. The CDR3 covers 12 residues.

This clonotype was picked up a small number of times. The chain has TRBV5-1 and TRBJ2-5; D gene unclear. From germline, CDR1 is SGHRS and CDR2 YFSETQ. This CDR3 region has 14 residues. V dropped 0 bases and J dropped 4 bases, with 10 bases sitting between them. The CDR3 loop is CASSLATVPETQYF. CDR3 DNA sequence: TGCGCCAGCAGCTTGGCCACAGTACCAGAGACCCAGTACTTC.

The rearrangement joins TRBV18 to TRBJ2-1; 8 bases agree with TRBD2. Germline values: CDR1 KGHSH, CDR2 LQKENI. Trimming at V came to 2 bases and at J to 10 bases, leaving 13 bases not matched to a gene. The CDR3 is 16 residues long. The CDR3 region has the DNA TGTGCCAGCTCACCATTAGCCAGCGGGGGACTCAGAGAGCAGTTCTTC. Residues: CASSPLASGGLREQFF.

The chain recombines TRBV28 with TRBJ2-5; no clear D. Germline loops: CDR1 MDHEN, CDR2 SYDVKM. The CDR3 loop spans 13 amino acids. Trimming removed 2 bases at V and 5 bases at J, with 9 bases between. This CDR3 reads CASSLLFFETQYF. The CDR3 DNA follows: TGTGCCAGCAGTTTACTGTTTTTTGAGACCCAGTACTTC.

The chain is built from TRBV12-3 or TRBV12-4 and TRBJ1-5; TRBD1 agrees at 8 bases. The CDR3 totals 14 residues. V shed 8 bases, J shed 2 bases, and the junction held 5 bases outside the gene matches. The DNA of the CDR3 is TGTGCCAGCGGACAGGGTGGGGGCAATCAGCCCCAGCATTTT. Protein product: CASGQGGGNQPQHF.

CDR3 nucleotide sequence: TGCAGCGTTGAAGCAGGGGCTCGGGAGCAGTACTTC. Residues: CSVEAGAREQYF. The chain combines TRBV29-1 with TRBJ2-5, with D possibly being TRBD1 or TRBD2 (6 bases each). The ends were cut back, 1 base at V and 11 bases at J, with 14 bases in the middle. The CDR3 runs to 12 residues. In germline, CDR1 is SQVTM, CDR2 ANQGSEA.

Concerning this clonotype: This clone may be a read error of a much larger clone one base away. The rearrangement joins TRBV20-1 to TRBJ2-7; TRBD1 aligns across 9 bases. This CDR3 comprises 12 residues. Germline CDR1 DFQATT, CDR2 SNEGSKA (reference sequence). V lost 5 bases to trimming and J lost 3 bases; unmatched junction nucleotides: 2. For the CDR3, the DNA is TGCAGTGCTCCGACAGGGGGCTACGAGCAGTACTTC. This codes for CSAPTGGYEQYF.

V gene TRBV4-3 combines with J gene TRBJ2-6; perhaps TRBD1 as D (6 bases). V gave up 3 bases and J gave up 3 bases, with 21 bases separating them. The germline V gene encodes CDR1 LGHNA and CDR2 YSLEER. This CDR3 region has 19 residues. CDR3 sequence reads: CASSQETGSYEGGANVLTF. CDR3 sequence (DNA): TGCGCCAGCAGCCAGGAAACAGGGTCGTATGAGGGTGGGGCCAACGTCCTGACTTTC.

The rearrangement uses TRBV27 and TRBJ1-5; 10 bases match TRBD1. The CDR3 length is 16 residues. V shed 4 bases and J 4 bases; nucleotides not matched to a gene: 7. The germline CDR1 and CDR2 sequences are MNHEY and SMNVEV (reference sequence). The CDR3 DNA follows: TGTGCCAGCAGTTCCGTCGGGACAGGGGAAAATCAGCCCCAGCATTTT. Its protein product is CASSSVGTGENQPQHF.

The chain has TRBV11-2 and TRBJ2-5, with no clear D. The CDR3 consists of 15 residues. Germline loops: CDR1 SGHAT, CDR2 FQNNGV. V lost 0 bases and J 1 base, leaving 9 bases between the germline ends. CDR3 bases: TGTGCCAGCAGCTTAGATTCCAGGACCCAAGAGACCCAGTACTTC. Translated, it gives CASSLDSRTQETQYF.

The rearrangement joins TRBV7-2 to TRBJ1-1; a weak D match, TRBD1 (5 bases). The CDR3 loop spans 15 amino acids. Germline V CDR1 and CDR2: SGHTA, FQGNSA. V gave up 0 bases and J gave up 8 bases, with 16 bases separating them. DNA of the CDR3: TGTGCCAGCAGCTTAGCGTGGGCAGGGTTGGAGGAAGCTTTCTTT. Its protein product is CASSLAWAGLEEAFF. Filled out from reference TRBV7-2 and TRBJ1-1, the complete variable domain reads GAGVSQSPSNKVTEKGKDVELRCDPISGHTALYWYRQSLGQGLEFLIYFQGNSAPDKSGLPSDRFSAERTGGSVSTLTIQRTQQEDSAVYLCASSLAWAGLEEAFFGQGTRLTVV.

The V gene is TRBV19, the J gene TRBJ2-1; TRBD2 aligns across 13 bases. The junction had 3 bases not matched to a gene; V was cut back by 4 bases and J by 6 bases. The CDR3 loop spans 15 amino acids. Germline loops: CDR1 LNHDA, CDR2 SQIVND (reference sequence). For the CDR3, the DNA is TGTGCCAGTAGTAACGGACTAGCGGGGGCCAATGAGCAGTTCTTC. Protein product: CASSNGLAGANEQFF.

This clonotype was detected only a few times. The chain uses TRBV20-1 and TRBJ2-1; tentative D call: TRBD2 (6 bases). This CDR3 comprises 13 residues. Trimming took 4 bases from V and 4 from J, leaving 11 bases between them. Germline CDR1 and CDR2: DFQATT and SNEGSKA (reference sequence). The chain's CDR3 is CSANPGLYNEQFF. In DNA, the CDR3 is TGCAGTGCTAACCCGGGACTTTACAATGAGCAGTTCTTC.

The genes are TRBV25-1 and TRBJ2-5; D could derive from TRBD1 or TRBD2 (6 bases each). The J call may be incorrect, as the DNA end agrees better with TRBJ2-7. CDR1 MGHDK and CDR2 SYGVNS come from the germline V gene. The CDR3 is 14 amino acids. CDR3 sequence (DNA): TGTGCCAGCAGTGAATTTCAGGGGAGGTACGAGCAGTACTTC. Translated: CASSEFQGRYEQYF.

V is TRBV20-1 and J is TRBJ1-2, with 10 bases identical to TRBD1. Germline CDR1 DFQATT, CDR2 SNEGSKA (reference sequence). V lost 0 bases, J lost 7 bases, and 11 bases stayed unmatched. The CDR3 spans 16 residues. CDR3 nucleotides: TGCAGTGCTAGAGATTCGAGAGGACAGGGGGTCTTTGGCTACACCTTC. Translation gives CSARDSRGQGVFGYTF.

The sample holds a few counts of this clonotype. The J gene is TRBJ1-5, the V gene TRBV29-1, with a possible D match to TRBD1 (6 bases). CDR3 length: 13 residues. The V end was cut by 3 bases, the J end by 6 bases, with 12 bases between. CDR1 and CDR2 from the germline V gene are SQVTM and ANQGSEA. The CDR3 region has the DNA TGCAGCGTTGATTGGGGGCTGGGTCAGCCCCAGCATTTT. As protein: CSVDWGLGQPQHF.